A selection of T cell receptor beta chains follows, all from one sample in a study of memory CD4+ T cells and cytomegalovirus serostatus. Method: immunoSEQ multiplex PCR; TCRdb's copy keeps in-frame clones and lacks some. The sample yields about 82,000 clones, about 85% seen once. Sequencing was carried out using memory CD4+ T cells from blood. The receptors shown here come from an adult in good health and CMV-seronegative. Each CDR3 is given with its conserved first and last residue. The D gene is left open where the match is weak. The size of a clone is reported for some rows only, either as once, few or many, or as a class for expanded clones.

v_gene: TRBV6-4; d_gene: TRBD1; abundance: .; j_gene: TRBJ2-6; CDR3aa: CASRLAPTGDGANVLTF; CDR3nt: TGTGCCAGCAGACTCGCCCCCACAGGGGATGGGGCCAACGTCCTGACTTTC
v_gene: TRBV7-3; d_gene: .; abundance: .; j_gene: TRBJ2-2; CDR3aa: CASSNRGAQELFF; CDR3nt: TGTGCCAGCAGCAACCGGGGGGCCCAAGAGCTGTTTTTT
v_gene: TRBV5-1; d_gene: TRBD2; abundance: .; j_gene: TRBJ2-1; CDR3aa: CASSGSGGARNEQFF; CDR3nt: TGCGCCAGCAGCGGCAGCGGGGGGGCCAGGAATGAGCAGTTCTTC
v_gene: TRBV6-1; d_gene: .; abundance: .; j_gene: TRBJ1-2; CDR3aa: CASSESLGYTF; CDR3nt: TGTGCCAGCAGTGAGTCCCTTGGCTACACCTTC
v_gene: TRBV7-8; d_gene: .; abundance: .; j_gene: TRBJ1-5; CDR3aa: CASSSQMLQPQHF; CDR3nt: TGTGCCAGCAGCTCGCAGATGCTTCAGCCCCAGCATTTT
v_gene: TRBV5-4; d_gene: .; abundance: .; j_gene: TRBJ1-3; CDR3aa: CASSLDGRVSGNTIYF; CDR3nt: TGTGCCAGCAGCTTGGACGGCAGGGTCTCTGGAAACACCATATATTTT
v_gene: TRBV4-1; d_gene: TRBD1; abundance: .; j_gene: TRBJ1-5; CDR3aa: CASSQTGGQEPQHF; CDR3nt: TGCGCCAGCAGCCAGACAGGGGGCCAGGAGCCCCAGCATTTT
v_gene: TRBV7-2; d_gene: .; abundance: .; j_gene: TRBJ2-7; CDR3aa: CASSLAPRYEQYF; CDR3nt: TGTGCCAGCAGCTTAGCGCCCCGTTACGAGCAGTACTTC
v_gene: TRBV27; d_gene: .; abundance: .; j_gene: TRBJ1-5; CDR3aa: CASSRASNQPQHF; CDR3nt: TGTGCCAGCTCAAGGGCTAGCAATCAGCCCCAGCATTTT
v_gene: TRBV7-2; d_gene: .; abundance: few; j_gene: TRBJ1-4; CDR3aa: CASSSLPGKGEKLFF; CDR3nt: TGTGCCAGCAGCTCCCTCCCAGGAAAGGGTGAAAAACTGTTTTTT
v_gene: TRBV9; d_gene: .; abundance: .; j_gene: TRBJ2-3; CDR3aa: CASSVEFTDTQYF; CDR3nt: TGTGCCAGCAGCGTAGAGTTCACAGATACGCAGTATTTT
v_gene: TRBV28; d_gene: TRBD2; abundance: .; j_gene: TRBJ2-1; CDR3aa: CASSTRGGGSNEQFF; CDR3nt: TGTGCCAGCAGCACCCGGGGGGGCGGTTCCAATGAGCAGTTCTTC
v_gene: TRBV19; d_gene: .; abundance: few; j_gene: TRBJ1-1; CDR3aa: CASSTVGGTTEAFF; CDR3nt: TGTGCCAGTAGTACGGTTGGGGGGACCACTGAAGCTTTCTTT
v_gene: TRBV29-1; d_gene: .; abundance: few; j_gene: TRBJ1-1; CDR3aa: CSVEAAGKNTEAFF; CDR3nt: TGCAGCGTTGAAGCGGCCGGAAAGAACACTGAAGCTTTCTTT
v_gene: TRBV6-5; d_gene: .; abundance: .; j_gene: TRBJ2-1; CDR3aa: CASRDNYEQFF; CDR3nt: TGTGCCAGCAGGGACAACTATGAGCAGTTCTTC
v_gene: TRBV18; d_gene: .; abundance: .; j_gene: TRBJ1-1; CDR3aa: CASSLSGVNTEAFF; CDR3nt: TGTGCCAGCTCACTGTCGGGTGTGAACACTGAAGCTTTCTTT
v_gene: TRBV6-1; d_gene: .; abundance: .; j_gene: TRBJ1-1; CDR3aa: CASSAIGLNTEAFF; CDR3nt: TGTGCCAGCAGTGCAATTGGATTGAACACTGAAGCTTTCTTT
v_gene: TRBV4-1; d_gene: .; abundance: .; j_gene: TRBJ1-6; CDR3aa: CASSFINSPLHF; CDR3nt: TGCGCCAGCAGTTTCATTAATTCACCCCTCCACTTT
v_gene: TRBV7-2; d_gene: .; abundance: .; j_gene: TRBJ2-1; CDR3aa: CASSLGFYNEQFF; CDR3nt: TGTGCCAGCAGCTTAGGATTTTACAATGAGCAGTTCTTC
v_gene: TRBV29-1; d_gene: .; abundance: few; j_gene: TRBJ1-1; CDR3aa: CSAGEIEAFF; CDR3nt: TGCAGCGCCGGAGAGATTGAAGCTTTCTTT
v_gene: TRBV6-6; d_gene: TRBD1; abundance: .; j_gene: TRBJ2-7; CDR3aa: CASRPGQGDGYF; CDR3nt: TGTGCCAGCAGACCGGGACAGGGCGATGGGTACTTC
v_gene: TRBV5-1; d_gene: .; abundance: .; j_gene: TRBJ2-7; CDR3aa: CASSQGGSYEQYF; CDR3nt: TGCGCCAGCAGCCAGGGAGGATCCTACGAGCAGTACTTC
v_gene: TRBV6-5; d_gene: TRBD1; abundance: .; j_gene: TRBJ1-2; CDR3aa: CASSYDRDYGYTF; CDR3nt: TGTGCCAGCAGTTACGACAGGGACTATGGCTACACCTTC
v_gene: TRBV7-2; d_gene: TRBD1; abundance: few; j_gene: TRBJ1-3; CDR3aa: CASSFRDSSGNTIYF; CDR3nt: TGTGCCAGCAGCTTCCGGGACAGCTCTGGAAACACCATATATTTT
v_gene: TRBV2; d_gene: TRBD1; abundance: .; j_gene: TRBJ1-1; CDR3aa: CASSGQGNTEAFF; CDR3nt: TGTGCCAGCAGTGGACAGGGGAACACTGAAGCTTTCTTT
v_gene: TRBV5-1; d_gene: .; abundance: .; j_gene: TRBJ2-2; CDR3aa: CASSLGQTNTGELFF; CDR3nt: TGCGCCAGCAGCTTGGGACAGACGAACACCGGGGAGCTGTTTTTT
v_gene: TRBV7-6; d_gene: .; abundance: .; j_gene: TRBJ1-2; CDR3aa: CASSLGSRELHGYTF; CDR3nt: TGTGCCAGCAGCTTAGGTAGTCGGGAGTTGCATGGCTACACCTTC
v_gene: TRBV2; d_gene: TRBD1; abundance: .; j_gene: TRBJ1-1; CDR3aa: CASSEGGGAGTEAFF; CDR3nt: TGTGCCAGCAGTGAAGGAGGGGGCGCAGGCACTGAAGCTTTCTTT
v_gene: TRBV5-4; d_gene: TRBD2; abundance: .; j_gene: TRBJ2-1; CDR3aa: CASRSAGGPYNEQFF; CDR3nt: TGTGCCAGCAGGTCCGCGGGGGGACCATACAATGAGCAGTTCTTC
v_gene: TRBV30; d_gene: .; abundance: .; j_gene: TRBJ1-2; CDR3aa: CAWSVEALYGYTF; CDR3nt: TGTGCCTGGAGTGTAGAGGCCCTCTATGGCTACACCTTC
v_gene: TRBV6-5; d_gene: TRBD2; abundance: .; j_gene: TRBJ2-3; CDR3aa: CASSYQAGVTDTQYF; CDR3nt: TGTGCCAGCAGTTACCAAGCGGGGGTCACAGATACGCAGTATTTT
v_gene: TRBV5-1; d_gene: TRBD2; abundance: .; j_gene: TRBJ2-7; CDR3aa: CASSLGRLAGVRYEQYF; CDR3nt: TGCGCCAGCAGCTTGGGGAGACTAGCGGGGGTCCGCTACGAGCAGTACTTC
v_gene: TRBV5-1; d_gene: .; abundance: .; j_gene: TRBJ2-1; CDR3aa: CASSFSISSYNEQFF; CDR3nt: TGCGCCAGCAGCTTTTCTATTTCCTCCTACAATGAGCAGTTCTTC
v_gene: TRBV5-1; d_gene: TRBD1; abundance: once; j_gene: TRBJ2-3; CDR3aa: CASSSGRGRGDTQYF; CDR3nt: TGCGCCAGCAGCTCCGGCAGGGGGCGCGGAGATACGCAGTATTTT
v_gene: TRBV7-2; d_gene: TRBD1; abundance: .; j_gene: TRBJ1-3; CDR3aa: CASSSDRASPGNTIYF; CDR3nt: TGTGCCAGCAGCTCCGACAGGGCTTCTCCTGGAAACACCATATATTTT
v_gene: TRBV6-5; d_gene: TRBD1; abundance: .; j_gene: TRBJ2-4; CDR3aa: CATRSGTEGNIQYF; CDR3nt: TGTGCCACCAGATCCGGGACAGAAGGAAACATTCAGTACTTC
v_gene: TRBV19; d_gene: TRBD1; abundance: few; j_gene: TRBJ1-6; CDR3aa: CASSIGTVRSYNSPLHF; CDR3nt: TGTGCCAGTAGTATCGGGACAGTCAGGTCCTATAATTCACCCCTCCACTTT
v_gene: TRBV23-1; d_gene: .; abundance: .; j_gene: TRBJ2-7; CDR3aa: CATLGLQSYEQYF; CDR3nt: TGCGCCACTTTGGGACTGCAGTCCTACGAGCAGTACTTC
v_gene: TRBV28; d_gene: TRBD1; abundance: .; j_gene: TRBJ1-5; CDR3aa: CASSSGQGVHQPQHF; CDR3nt: TGTGCCAGCAGTTCCGGACAGGGGGTTCATCAGCCCCAGCATTTT
v_gene: TRBV19; d_gene: .; abundance: .; j_gene: TRBJ1-2; CDR3aa: CASIHGGDTNYGYTF; CDR3nt: TGTGCCAGTATCCATGGAGGGGACACCAACTATGGCTACACCTTC
v_gene: TRBV10-3; d_gene: .; abundance: .; j_gene: TRBJ2-7; CDR3aa: CAISEGGYEQYF; CDR3nt: TGTGCCATCAGTGAAGGGGGCTACGAGCAGTACTTC
v_gene: TRBV7-2; d_gene: TRBD1; abundance: .; j_gene: TRBJ2-1; CDR3aa: CASSRTGINEQFF; CDR3nt: TGTGCCAGCAGCCGGACAGGGATCAATGAGCAGTTCTTC
v_gene: TRBV30; d_gene: .; abundance: .; j_gene: TRBJ1-2; CDR3aa: CAWSAGAPGNNYGYTF; CDR3nt: TGTGCCTGGAGTGCAGGGGCCCCGGGGAACAACTATGGCTACACCTTC
v_gene: TRBV7-2; d_gene: TRBD1; abundance: .; j_gene: TRBJ1-3; CDR3aa: CASSLRATGGITGNTIYF; CDR3nt: TGTGCCAGCAGCTTAAGGGCGACAGGGGGAATTACTGGAAACACCATATATTTT
v_gene: TRBV6-6; d_gene: .; abundance: .; j_gene: TRBJ2-2; CDR3aa: CASSGLTGELFF; CDR3nt: TGTGCCAGCAGCGGCCTCACCGGGGAGCTGTTTTTT
v_gene: TRBV25-1; d_gene: .; abundance: .; j_gene: TRBJ1-5; CDR3aa: CASSGSPPGLGFDQPQHF; CDR3nt: TGTGCCAGCAGTGGTTCCCCCCCTGGGTTGGGCTTTGATCAGCCCCAGCATTTT
v_gene: TRBV7-9; d_gene: .; abundance: .; j_gene: TRBJ1-1; CDR3aa: CASRRTGYTEAFF; CDR3nt: TGTGCCAGCAGACGTACAGGATACACTGAAGCTTTCTTT
v_gene: TRBV2; d_gene: .; abundance: .; j_gene: TRBJ1-2; CDR3aa: CASSATGPGYTF; CDR3nt: TGTGCCAGCAGTGCTACAGGGCCTGGCTACACCTTC
v_gene: TRBV9; d_gene: .; abundance: few; j_gene: TRBJ2-3; CDR3aa: CASSTGAGTRSAQYF; CDR3nt: TGTGCCAGCAGCACTGGAGCGGGCACAAGGTCTGCGCAGTATTTT
v_gene: TRBV19; d_gene: .; abundance: .; j_gene: TRBJ1-1; CDR3aa: CASSRTGNTEAFF; CDR3nt: TGTGCCAGTAGTCGGACGGGGAACACTGAAGCTTTCTTT
v_gene: TRBV7-9; d_gene: TRBD1; abundance: once; j_gene: TRBJ1-4; CDR3aa: CASSRNRGPNEKLFF; CDR3nt: TGTGCCAGCAGCAGAAACAGGGGGCCTAATGAAAAACTGTTTTTT